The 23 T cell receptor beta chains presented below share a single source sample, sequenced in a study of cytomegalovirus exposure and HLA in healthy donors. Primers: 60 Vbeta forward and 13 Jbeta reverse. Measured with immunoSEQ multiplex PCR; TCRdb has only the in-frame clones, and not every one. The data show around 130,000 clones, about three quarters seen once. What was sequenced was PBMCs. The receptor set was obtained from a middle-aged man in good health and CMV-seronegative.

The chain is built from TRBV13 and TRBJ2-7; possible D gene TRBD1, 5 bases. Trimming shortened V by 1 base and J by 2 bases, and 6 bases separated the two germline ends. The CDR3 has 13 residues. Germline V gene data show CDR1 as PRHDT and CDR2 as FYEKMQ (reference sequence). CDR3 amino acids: CASSLEGTYEQYF. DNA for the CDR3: TGTGCCAGCAGCTTAGAGGGGACCTACGAGCAGTACTTC.

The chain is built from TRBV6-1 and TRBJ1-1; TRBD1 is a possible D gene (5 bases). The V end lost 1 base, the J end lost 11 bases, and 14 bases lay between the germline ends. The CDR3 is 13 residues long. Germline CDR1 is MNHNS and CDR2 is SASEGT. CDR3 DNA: TGTGCCAGCAGTGAAGGACAGCCCGTAGGGGCTTTCTTT. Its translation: CASSEGQPVGAFF.

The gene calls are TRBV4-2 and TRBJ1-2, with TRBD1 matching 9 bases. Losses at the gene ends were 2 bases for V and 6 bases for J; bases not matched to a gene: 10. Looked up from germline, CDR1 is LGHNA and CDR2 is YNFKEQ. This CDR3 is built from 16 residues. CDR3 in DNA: TGTGCCAGCAGCCAAAAGAACCGGGACAGGGAAGATGGCTACACCTTC. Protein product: CASSQKNRDREDGYTF.

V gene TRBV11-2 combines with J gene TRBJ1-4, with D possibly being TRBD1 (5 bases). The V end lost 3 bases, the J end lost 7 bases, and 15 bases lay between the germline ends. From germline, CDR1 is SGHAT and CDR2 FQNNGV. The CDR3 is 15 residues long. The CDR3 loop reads CASSLSGAAVEKLFF. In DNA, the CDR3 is TGTGCCAGCAGCTTGAGCGGGGCTGCCGTTGAAAAACTGTTTTTT.

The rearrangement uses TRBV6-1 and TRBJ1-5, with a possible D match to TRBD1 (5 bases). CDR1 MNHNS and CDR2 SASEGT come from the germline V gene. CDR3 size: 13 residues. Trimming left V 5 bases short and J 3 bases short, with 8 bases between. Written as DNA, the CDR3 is TGTGCCAGCAGTCAGGGAAACAATCAGCCCCAGCATTTT. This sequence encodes CASSQGNNQPQHF.

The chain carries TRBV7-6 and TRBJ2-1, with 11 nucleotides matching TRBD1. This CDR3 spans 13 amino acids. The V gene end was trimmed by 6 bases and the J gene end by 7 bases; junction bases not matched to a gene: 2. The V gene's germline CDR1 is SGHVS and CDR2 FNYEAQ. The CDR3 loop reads CASRGTGGNEQFF. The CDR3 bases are TGTGCCAGCAGAGGGACAGGGGGGAATGAGCAGTTCTTC.

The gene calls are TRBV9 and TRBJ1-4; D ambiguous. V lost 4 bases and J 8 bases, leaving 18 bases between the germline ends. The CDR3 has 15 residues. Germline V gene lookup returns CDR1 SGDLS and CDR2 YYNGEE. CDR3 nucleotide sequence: TGTGCCAGCAGCCCAGACGGGTCCTCTGGCGAAAAACTGTTTTTT. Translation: CASSPDGSSGEKLFF. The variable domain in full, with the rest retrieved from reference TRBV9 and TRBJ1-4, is DSGVTQTPKHLITATGQRVTLRCSPRSGDLSVYWYQQSLDQGLQFLIQYYNGEERAKGNILERFSAQQFPDLHSELNLSSLELGDSALYFCASSPDGSSGEKLFFGSGTQLSVL.

The CDR3, as DNA: TGTGCCAGCAGCTTTATTAACAGGGACTACGAGCAGTACTTC. Amino acids: CASSFINRDYEQYF. V usage is TRBV11-2 and J usage is TRBJ2-7; weak D call: TRBD1 (6 bases). The germline V and J ends were trimmed by 3 bases and 3 bases, with 12 bases remaining between them. Germline CDR1 is SGHAT and CDR2 is FQNNGV. The CDR3 is 14 residues long.

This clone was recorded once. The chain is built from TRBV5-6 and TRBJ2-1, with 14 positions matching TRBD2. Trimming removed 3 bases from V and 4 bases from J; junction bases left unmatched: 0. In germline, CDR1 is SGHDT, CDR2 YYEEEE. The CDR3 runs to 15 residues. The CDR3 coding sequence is TGTGCCAGCAGCTGGACTAGCGGGGGGTACAATGAGCAGTTCTTC. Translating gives CASSWTSGGYNEQFF.

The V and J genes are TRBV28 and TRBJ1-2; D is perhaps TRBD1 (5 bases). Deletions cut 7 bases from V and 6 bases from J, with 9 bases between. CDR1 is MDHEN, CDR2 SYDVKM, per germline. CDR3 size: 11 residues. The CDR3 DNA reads TGTGCCAGCAATCAGGGCCATGGCTACACCTTC. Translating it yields CASNQGHGYTF.

The CDR3 loop reads CASSIDRGKNEQYF. CDR3 sequence (DNA): TGCGCCAGCAGCATCGACAGGGGAAAGAACGAGCAGTACTTC. The chain links TRBV4-1 to TRBJ2-7, with 8 bases lining up with TRBD1. Germline V gene sequence: CDR1 MGHRA, CDR2 YSYEKL. The CDR3 length is 14 residues. V shed 5 bases, J shed 5 bases, and the junction held 8 bases outside the gene matches.

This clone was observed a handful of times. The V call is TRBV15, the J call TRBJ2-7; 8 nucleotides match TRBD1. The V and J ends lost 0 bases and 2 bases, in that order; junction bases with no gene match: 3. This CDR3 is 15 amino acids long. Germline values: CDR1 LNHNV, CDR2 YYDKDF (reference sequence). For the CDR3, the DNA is TGTGCCACCAGCAGAGATCCAGGGGGCCCCTACGAGCAGTACTTC. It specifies CATSRDPGGPYEQYF.

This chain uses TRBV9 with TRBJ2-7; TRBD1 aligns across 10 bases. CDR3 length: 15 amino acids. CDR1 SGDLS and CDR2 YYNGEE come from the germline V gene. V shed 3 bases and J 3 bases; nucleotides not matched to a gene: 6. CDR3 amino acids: CASSAAGTGDYEQYF. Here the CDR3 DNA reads TGTGCCAGCAGCGCAGCCGGGACAGGGGACTACGAGCAGTACTTC.

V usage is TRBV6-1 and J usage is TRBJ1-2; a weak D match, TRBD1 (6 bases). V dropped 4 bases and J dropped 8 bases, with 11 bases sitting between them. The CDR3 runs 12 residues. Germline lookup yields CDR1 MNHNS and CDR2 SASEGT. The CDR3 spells CASSGTVPGYTF. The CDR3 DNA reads TGTGCCAGCAGTGGGACAGTCCCAGGCTACACCTTC.

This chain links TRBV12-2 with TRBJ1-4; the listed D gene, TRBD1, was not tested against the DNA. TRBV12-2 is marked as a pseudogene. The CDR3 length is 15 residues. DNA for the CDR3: TGTGCAAGTCGCCCTCGGACGGACATTAATGAAAAACTGTTTTTT. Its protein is CASRPRTDINEKLFF.

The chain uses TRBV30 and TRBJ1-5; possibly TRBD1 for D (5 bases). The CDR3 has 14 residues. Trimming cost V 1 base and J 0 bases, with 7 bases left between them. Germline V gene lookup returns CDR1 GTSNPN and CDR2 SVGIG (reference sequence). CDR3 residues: CAWSAGYSNQPQHF. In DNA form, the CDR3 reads TGTGCCTGGAGTGCAGGGTATAGCAATCAGCCCCAGCATTTT.

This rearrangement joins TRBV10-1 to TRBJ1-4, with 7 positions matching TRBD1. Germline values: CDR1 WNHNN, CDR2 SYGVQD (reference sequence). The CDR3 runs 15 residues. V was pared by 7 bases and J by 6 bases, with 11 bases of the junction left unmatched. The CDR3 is CASTRFDREHEKLFF. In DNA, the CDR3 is TGCGCCAGCACCCGATTCGACAGGGAGCATGAAAAACTGTTTTTT.

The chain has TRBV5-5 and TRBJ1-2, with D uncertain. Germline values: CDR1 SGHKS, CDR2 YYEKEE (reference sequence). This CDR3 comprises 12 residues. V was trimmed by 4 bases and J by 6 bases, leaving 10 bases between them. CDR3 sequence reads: CASSLGEDGYTF. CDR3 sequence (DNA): TGTGCCAGCAGCCTAGGTGAAGATGGCTACACCTTC.

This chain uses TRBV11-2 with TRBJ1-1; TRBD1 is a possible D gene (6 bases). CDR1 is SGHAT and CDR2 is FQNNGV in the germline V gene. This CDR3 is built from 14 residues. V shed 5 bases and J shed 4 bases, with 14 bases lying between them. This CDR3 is CASSPAGGATEAFF. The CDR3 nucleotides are TGTGCCAGCAGCCCAGCGGGGGGGGCCACTGAAGCTTTCTTT.

The CDR3 reads CASSFRVGNNEQFF. CDR3 nucleotide sequence: TGTGCCAGCAGCTTCAGGGTAGGGAACAATGAGCAGTTCTTC. The rearrangement links TRBV5-6 to TRBJ2-1; possibly TRBD1 for D (5 bases). Germline lookup yields CDR1 SGHDT and CDR2 YYEEEE. Between the trimmed V and J ends, which lost 2 bases and 5 bases, there was a span of 11 bases. This CDR3 has 14 residues. Combining the CDR3 with reference TRBV5-6 and TRBJ2-1 gives the whole variable domain DAGVTQSPTHLIKTRGQQVTLRCSPKSGHDTVSWYQQALGQGPQFIFQYYEEEERQRGNFPDRFSGHQFPNYSSELNVNALLLGDSALYLCASSFRVGNNEQFFGPGTRLTVL.

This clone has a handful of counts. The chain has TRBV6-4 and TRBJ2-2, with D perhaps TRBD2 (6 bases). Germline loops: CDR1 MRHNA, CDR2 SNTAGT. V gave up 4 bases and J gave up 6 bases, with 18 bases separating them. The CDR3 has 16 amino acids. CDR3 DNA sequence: TGTGCCAGCAGTGGGGGTTCGGGGGAAGGAGCCGGGGAGCTGTTTTTT. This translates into CASSGGSGEGAGELFF.

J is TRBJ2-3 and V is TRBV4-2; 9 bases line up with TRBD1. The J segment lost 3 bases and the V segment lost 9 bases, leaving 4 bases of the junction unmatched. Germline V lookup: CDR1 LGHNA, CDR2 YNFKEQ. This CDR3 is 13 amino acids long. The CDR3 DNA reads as TGTGCCAGATTGGACAGGGGAACAGATACGCAGTATTTT. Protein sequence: CARLDRGTDTQYF.

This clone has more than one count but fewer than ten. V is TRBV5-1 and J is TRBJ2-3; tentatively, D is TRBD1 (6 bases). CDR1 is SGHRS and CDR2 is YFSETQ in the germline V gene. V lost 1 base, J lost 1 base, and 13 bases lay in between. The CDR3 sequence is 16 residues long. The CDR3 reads CASSLQGTSGTDTQYF. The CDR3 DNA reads TGCGCCAGCAGCTTGCAGGGGACCTCGGGCACAGATACGCAGTATTTT.